Following are 9 T cell receptor beta chains from one sample sequenced in a study of T cell responses to AZD1222 COVID-19 vaccine. TCRdb's copy holds only in-frame clones and misses some; the assay was immunoSEQ multiplex PCR. The sample has 110,000 or so clones, about 86% seen once. The specimen was peripheral blood, collected 28 days after the second AZD1222 dose. The receptors stem from an adult who received the AZD1222 COVID-19 vaccine.

This sequence joins TRBV27 and TRBJ2-7; the D is unclear. This CDR3 contains 16 residues. V lost 7 bases and J 0 bases, leaving 19 bases between the germline ends. Germline V CDR1 and CDR2: MNHEY, SMNVEV (reference sequence). CDR3 DNA: TGTGCCAGCAAAAGTTTAATTTGGCCGGTCTCCTACGAGCAGTACTTC. It specifies CASKSLIWPVSYEQYF.

The CDR3, as DNA: TGTGCCAGCAGCCTTGGGACTTTTAGCTCCTACGAGCAGTACTTC. Protein sequence: CASSLGTFSSYEQYF. The chain carries TRBV3-1 (or the pseudogene TRBV3-2) and TRBJ2-7; D perhaps matches TRBD2 (6 bases). Trimming removed 4 bases at V and 0 bases at J, with 13 bases between. The CDR3 consists of 15 residues. The germline V gene has CDR1 LGHDT and CDR2 YNNKEL (reference sequence).

CDR3 protein: CAWSVDPAYEQYF. The CDR3 DNA follows: TGTGCCTGGAGTGTAGACCCAGCCTACGAGCAGTACTTC. The rearrangement links TRBV30 to TRBJ2-7; D unresolved. The germline V gene has CDR1 GTSNPN and CDR2 SVGIG (reference sequence). This CDR3 is 13 amino acids long. V was trimmed by 0 bases and J by 2 bases, leaving 8 bases between them. Drawing the rest from reference TRBV30 and TRBJ2-7, the complete variable domain is SQTIHQWPATLVQPVGSPLSLECTVEGTSNPNLYWYRQAAGRGLQLLFYSVGIGQISSEVPQNLSASRPQDRQFILSSKKLLLSDSGFYLCAWSVDPAYEQYFGPGTRLTVT.

The sample holds one count of this clone. Here the CDR3 DNA reads TGCGCCAGCAGCTTGACAGGGGCCGCAGTGGCCCAGTACTTC. Translation: CASSLTGAAVAQYF. The V call is TRBV5-1, the J call TRBJ2-5; 7 positions agree with TRBD1. Trimming cost V 1 base and J 9 bases; bases outside gene matches: 9. The germline gives CDR1 SGHRS, CDR2 YFSETQ. The CDR3 loop spans 14 amino acids.

This chain links TRBV4-3 with TRBJ1-6; D remains unclear. With 1 base removed from V and 9 bases from J, the gap between germline ends came to 7 bases. Germline V CDR1 and CDR2: LGHNA, YSLEER. The CDR3 has 13 amino acids. The CDR3 region is CASSQAMSSPLHF. CDR3 DNA sequence: TGCGCCAGCAGCCAAGCTATGAGTTCACCCCTCCACTTT.

The gene calls are TRBV11-1 and TRBJ1-6; D unclear. Germline V lookup: CDR1 SGHAT, CDR2 FQDESV (reference sequence). The length of the CDR3 is 14 residues. V was cut by 6 bases and J by 7 bases, with 13 bases left in between. The CDR3 bases are TGTGCCAGCAGTCCCGGGCGCTTGAATTCACCCCTCCACTTT. Encoded protein: CASSPGRLNSPLHF.

In this sample, this clone turned up once. The J gene is TRBJ1-6, the V gene TRBV28, with 7 bases aligning to TRBD1. The CDR3 spans 17 residues. The germline V gene has CDR1 MDHEN and CDR2 SYDVKM. V was clipped by 2 bases and J by 2 bases; unmatched bases: 6. CDR3 region: CASSLGIQGTYNSPLHF. The CDR3 region has the DNA TGTGCCAGCAGTTTAGGGATACAGGGGACCTATAATTCACCCCTCCACTTT.

The chain is built from TRBV5-1 and TRBJ1-5; TRBD1 agrees at 9 bases. J was trimmed by 1 base and V by 4 bases; bases with no gene match: 3. Germline V gene sequence: CDR1 SGHRS, CDR2 YFSETQ. The CDR3 is made up of 15 amino acids. CDR3: CASSLQGASNQPQHF. The CDR3 bases are TGCGCCAGCAGCCTACAGGGGGCAAGCAATCAGCCCCAGCATTTT.

In DNA form, the CDR3 reads TGTGCCAGCAGTGAGGGGGGGAAAGCTTTCTTT. Protein: CASSEGGKAFF. The chain links TRBV6-4 to TRBJ1-1; the D gene is possibly TRBD1 (5 bases). V lost 3 bases and J 9 bases, leaving 8 bases between the germline ends. This CDR3 region has 11 residues. CDR1 and CDR2 (germline): MRHNA, SNTAGT.